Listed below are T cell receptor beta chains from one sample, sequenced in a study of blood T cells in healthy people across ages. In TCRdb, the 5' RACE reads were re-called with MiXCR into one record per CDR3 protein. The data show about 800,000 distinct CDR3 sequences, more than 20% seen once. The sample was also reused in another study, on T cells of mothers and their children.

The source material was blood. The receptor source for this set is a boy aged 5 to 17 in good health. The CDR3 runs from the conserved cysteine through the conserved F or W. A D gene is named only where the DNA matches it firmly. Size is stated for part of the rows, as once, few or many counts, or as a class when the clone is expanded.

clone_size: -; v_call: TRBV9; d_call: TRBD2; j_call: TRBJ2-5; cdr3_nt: TGTGCCAGCAGCGTAGCTTCCCAGCGGGGGGCCCAAGAGACCAAGTACTTC; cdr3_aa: CASSVASQRGAQETKYF
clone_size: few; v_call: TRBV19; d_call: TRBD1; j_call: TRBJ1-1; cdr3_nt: TGTGCCAGTGGTCCGACAGGGCCCACTGAAGCTTTCTTT; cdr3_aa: CASGPTGPTEAFF
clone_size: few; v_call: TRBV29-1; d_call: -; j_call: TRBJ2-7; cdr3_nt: TGCAGCGTTGAGACGGGGCACGAGCAGTACTTC; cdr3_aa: CSVETGHEQYF
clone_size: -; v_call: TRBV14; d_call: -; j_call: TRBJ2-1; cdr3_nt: TGTGCCAGCAGCCAATGGCGGGGTACCTACAATGAGCAGTTCTTC; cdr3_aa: CASSQWRGTYNEQFF
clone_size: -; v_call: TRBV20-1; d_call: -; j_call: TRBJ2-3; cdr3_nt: TGCAGTGCTAGAGATAGAGACGGGGGATCAGATACGCAGTATTTT; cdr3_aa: CSARDRDGGSDTQYF
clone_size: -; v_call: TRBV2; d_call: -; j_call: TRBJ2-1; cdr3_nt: TGTGCCAGCACCCGAGGACAGCCCATCAATGAGCAGTTCTTC; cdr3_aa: CASTRGQPINEQFF
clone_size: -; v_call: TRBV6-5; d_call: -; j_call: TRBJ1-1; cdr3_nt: TGTGCCAGCAGTTACGGGGGATTGAACACTGAAGCTTTCTTT; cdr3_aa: CASSYGGLNTEAFF
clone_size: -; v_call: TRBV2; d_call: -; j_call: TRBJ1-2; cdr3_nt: TGTGCCAGCAGTGAAGGGGCAGTCTATGGCTACACCTTC; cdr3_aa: CASSEGAVYGYTF
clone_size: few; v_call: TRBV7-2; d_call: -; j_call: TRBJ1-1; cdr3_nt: TGTGCCAGCAGCAGGACAGCCGAAGCTTTCTTT; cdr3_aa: CASSRTAEAFF
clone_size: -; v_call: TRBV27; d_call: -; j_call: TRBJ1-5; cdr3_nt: TGTGCCAGCAGTTTGTCCAGGGCCCAGCCCCAGCATTTT; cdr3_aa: CASSLSRAQPQHF
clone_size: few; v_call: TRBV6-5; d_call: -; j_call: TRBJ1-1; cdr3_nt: TGTGCCAGCAGTTACTCGGGTTACAGCAACACTGAAGCTTTCTTT; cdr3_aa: CASSYSGYSNTEAFF
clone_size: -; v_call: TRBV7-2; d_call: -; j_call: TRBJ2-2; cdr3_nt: TGTGCCAGCAGCCATGAGGTTGGGATCGGGGTCACCGGGGAGCTGTTTTTT; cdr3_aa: CASSHEVGIGVTGELFF
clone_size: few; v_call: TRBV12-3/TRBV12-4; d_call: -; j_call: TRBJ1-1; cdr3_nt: TGTGCCAGCAGCCCCCAGGGGACACTGAACACTGAAGCTTTCTTT; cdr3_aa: CASSPQGTLNTEAFF
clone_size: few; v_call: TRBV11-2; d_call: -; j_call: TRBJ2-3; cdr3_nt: TGTGCCAGCAGCTTAGGAGCTAGTAGCACAGATACGCAGTATTTT; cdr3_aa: CASSLGASSTDTQYF
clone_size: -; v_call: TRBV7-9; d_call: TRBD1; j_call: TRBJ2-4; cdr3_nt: TGTGCCAGCAGCCCATTGATCATGACAGGGGAAAATACCAAAAACATTCAGTACTTC; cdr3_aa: CASSPLIMTGENTKNIQYF
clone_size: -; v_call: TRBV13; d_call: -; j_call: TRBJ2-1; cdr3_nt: TGTGCCAGCAGCACCCTTAGCCGGCCAAATGAGCAGTTCTTC; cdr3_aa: CASSTLSRPNEQFF
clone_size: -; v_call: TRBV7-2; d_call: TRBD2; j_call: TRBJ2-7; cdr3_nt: TGTGCCAGCAGTCCGAGGATCGGGACTACCCTCGAGCAGTACTTC; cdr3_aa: CASSPRIGTTLEQYF
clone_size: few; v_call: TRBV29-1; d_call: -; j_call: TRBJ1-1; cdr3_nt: TGCAGCGGGTTGACAGATGAAGCTTTCTTT; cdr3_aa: CSGLTDEAFF